This T cell receptor beta chain was sequenced in a study of shared clonotypes between healthy human individuals. Study observations and caveats: The authors sampled blood alone, and tissue repertoires likely differ. Among donors, clonotype sharing was expected to be affected by sequencing depth. With a handful of donors compared, 4% to 5.5% of naive CD4 clonotypes were shared.

Using immunoSEQ multiplex PCR, the repertoire was profiled, and TCRdb retains in-frame clones only, with some absent. The sample has 950,000 to 1,200,000 clones; about 80% are singletons. CD4+ cells underwent separation, giving CD45RA+ naive and CD45RA-negative memory subsets. The CDR3 totals 13 residues. The germline CDR1 and CDR2 sequences are SGHAT and FQDESV (reference sequence). The V and J ends lost 6 bases and 4 bases respectively, with 12 bases between them. About this clone itself: The antigen is unknown.

The material sequenced was memory CD4+ T cells from PBMCs. Subset indicated: CD45RA-negative fraction. The receptor's source is a young man in good health. Some clones in this sample may be carry-over from other donors' samples. The rearrangement joins TRBV11-1 to TRBJ1-2; D not resolved. The CDR3 DNA follows: TGTGCCAGCAGTTTACAAAACGGCTATGGCTACACCTTC. It encodes CASSLQNGYGYTF.